This passage covers 20 T cell receptor beta chains from one sample sequenced in a study of identical twins. Using its own MiXCR run on the 5' RACE reads, TCRdb lists one record per CDR3 protein. Altogether about 200,000 distinct CDR3 sequences are present, 9.4% being singletons, with the ten largest covering 4% to 6%. Sequenced: memory (CD45RO+) T cells sorted from blood. These receptors were taken from a young woman in good health.

In its sample, this clonotype was seen once. V and J are TRBV5-5 and TRBJ2-7, with TRBD1 as a possible D gene (6 bases). The ends were cut back, 4 bases at V and 3 bases at J, with 11 bases in the middle. CDR3 length equals 13 residues. Germline CDR1 and CDR2: SGHKS and YYEKEE (reference sequence). The CDR3 protein is CASSTRTDYEQYF. The DNA for the CDR3 is TGTGCCAGCAGCACGCGGACAGACTACGAGCAGTACTTC.

The gene calls are TRBV7-9 and TRBJ1-3; no clear D. Germline V gene lookup returns CDR1 SEHNR and CDR2 FQNEAQ (reference sequence). V was clipped by 6 bases and J by 4 bases, with 10 bases between them. This CDR3 spans 13 amino acids. DNA for the CDR3: TGTGCCAGCAGGAGGGAGTCCGGAAACACCATATATTTT. Protein sequence: CASRRESGNTIYF. The whole variable domain, filled in from reference TRBV7-9 and TRBJ1-3, reads DTGVSQNPRHKITKRGQNVTFRCDPISEHNRLYWYRQTLGQGPEFLTYFQNEAQLEKSRLLSDRFSAERPKGSFSTLEIQRTEQGDSAMYLCASRRESGNTIYFGEGSWLTVV.

This clonotype turned up a few times. The chain employs TRBV15 and TRBJ2-1; D unresolved. CDR1 and CDR2 from the germline V gene are LNHNV and YYDKDF (reference sequence). Trimming shortened V by 0 bases and J by 11 bases, and 11 bases separated the two germline ends. This CDR3 has 13 residues. CDR3 bases: TGTGCCACCAGCAGAGATTACAACGACCAGCAGTTCTTC. The encoded protein is CATSRDYNDQQFF.

In its sample, this clonotype was seen a few times. This chain joins TRBV7-3 and TRBJ2-4; possibly TRBD1 or TRBD2 for D (6 bases each). The CDR3 consists of 14 residues. V was cut by 2 bases and J by 9 bases, with 14 bases left in between. Germline V CDR1 and CDR2: SGHTA, FQGTGA. This chain's CDR3 is CASSLGGTSGIQYF. The CDR3 DNA is TGTGCCAGCAGCTTAGGGGGGACAAGCGGCATTCAGTACTTC.

The chain has TRBV5-1 and TRBJ2-7; no firm D call. The CDR3 extends over 13 amino acids. Germline CDR1 and CDR2: SGHRS and YFSETQ. The V and J ends lost 4 bases and 0 bases respectively, with 8 bases between them. CDR3: CASSHVPSYEQYF. The CDR3 DNA sequence: TGCGCCAGCAGCCACGTCCCCTCCTACGAGCAGTACTTC.

This clonotype was found many times. The chain recombines TRBV5-1 with TRBJ2-7; tentative D call: TRBD1 (5 bases). This CDR3 contains 11 residues. The V and J ends lost 0 bases and 9 bases respectively, with 7 bases between them. Germline-derived CDR1 and CDR2 are SGHRS and YFSETQ. CDR3 sequence: CASSLDRMQYF. For the CDR3, the DNA is TGCGCCAGCAGCTTGGACAGGATGCAGTACTTC. The entire variable domain, with the rest obtained from reference TRBV5-1 and TRBJ2-7, is as follows: KAGVTQTPRYLIKTRGQQVTLSCSPISGHRSVSWYQQTPGQGLQFLFEYFSETQRNKGNFPGRFSGRQFSNSRSEMNVSTLELGDSALYLCASSLDRMQYFGPGTRLTVT.

In its sample, this clonotype was seen a few times. The CDR3 nucleotides are TGCAGCGTTGACGTAGTCACCGTTTCACATGGCTACACCTTC. The encoded protein is CSVDVVTVSHGYTF. The V call is TRBV29-1, the J call TRBJ1-2, with D unresolved. The CDR3 covers 14 residues. The V end was cut by 3 bases, the J end by 6 bases, with 17 bases between. Germline-derived CDR1 and CDR2 are SQVTM and ANQGSEA.

The chain carries TRBV7-2 and TRBJ1-1, with D possibly being TRBD1 (6 bases). This CDR3 contains 13 residues. V was pared by 6 bases and J by 1 base, with 9 bases between. Germline loops: CDR1 SGHTA, CDR2 FQGNSA. In DNA form, the CDR3 reads TGTGCCAGCAGGCAGGGGCCGAACACTGAAGCTTTCTTT. Amino acid sequence: CASRQGPNTEAFF. Full variable domain (remainder filled in from reference TRBV7-2 and TRBJ1-1): GAGVSQSPSNKVTEKGKDVELRCDPISGHTALYWYRQSLGQGLEFLIYFQGNSAPDKSGLPSDRFSAERTGGSVSTLTIQRTQQEDSAVYLCASRQGPNTEAFFGQGTRLTVV.

The V and J genes are TRBV6-5 and TRBJ1-5; no definite D call. The V end was cut by 4 bases, the J end by 7 bases, with 14 bases between. CDR1 MNHEY and CDR2 SVGAGI come from the germline V gene. The CDR3 spans 14 residues. The CDR3: CASSLTRGAQPQHF. The CDR3 coding sequence is TGTGCCAGCAGTTTGACGCGAGGTGCACAGCCCCAGCATTTT.

The CDR3 here is CASSFDSFEAFF. The CDR3 DNA reads as TGCGCCAGCAGCTTCGACAGTTTTGAAGCTTTCTTT. The chain is built from TRBV5-1 and TRBJ1-1; D might be TRBD1 (5 bases). This CDR3 region has 12 residues. Per germline, CDR1 SGHRS and CDR2 YFSETQ. V lost 2 bases to trimming and J lost 7 bases, with 9 bases between them.

The sample holds a few counts of this clonotype. This chain links TRBV5-1 with TRBJ1-4; D is undetermined. The V gene lost 0 bases and the J gene lost 4 bases, with 10 bases spanning the gap. The CDR3 consists of 15 residues. Germline-derived CDR1 and CDR2 are SGHRS and YFSETQ. The CDR3 bases are TGCGCCAGCAGCTTGGCCCGGGGTAGTAATGAAAAACTGTTTTTT. Protein sequence: CASSLARGSNEKLFF.

This clonotype came up a few times. The V gene is TRBV4-3, the J gene TRBJ2-7; 7 positions agree with TRBD2. Germline trimming cut 0 bases from V and 2 bases from J; bases unmatched to any gene: 1. From germline, CDR1 is LGHNA and CDR2 YSLEER. This CDR3 has 14 amino acids. DNA for the CDR3: TGCGCCAGCAGCCAAGATGGACTAGCCTACGAGCAGTACTTC. This encodes CASSQDGLAYEQYF.

This clonotype came up many times. This chain connects TRBV5-6 to TRBJ2-4; 8 nucleotides line up with TRBD1. The CDR3 is 15 amino acids. V lost 4 bases and J lost 6; bases outside the gene matches: 9. The germline CDR1 and CDR2 sequences are SGHDT and YYEEEE. The CDR3 DNA follows: TGTGCCAGCAGCCCGGACAGGGTATCCGGAAACATTCAGTACTTC. This sequence encodes CASSPDRVSGNIQYF.

This clonotype was detected only a few times. The chain couples TRBV2 to TRBJ1-4; maybe TRBD1 (6 bases). The CDR3 runs to 12 residues. Trimming cost V 8 bases and J 8 bases, with 12 bases left between them. Germline loops: CDR1 SNHLY, CDR2 FYNNEI. CDR3 nucleotide sequence: TGTGCCAGCGGAGAGGGGGAAGAAAAACTGTTTTTT. This encodes CASGEGEEKLFF.

The J gene is TRBJ1-2, the V gene TRBV11-2; D ambiguous. Germline CDR1 and CDR2: SGHAT and FQNNGV. There are 13 residues in the CDR3. Trimming took off 4 bases at V and 0 bases at J, with 6 bases between the two ends. CDR3 coding DNA: TGTGCCAGCAGCTCCCCAGCTAACTATGGCTACACCTTC. Amino acid sequence: CASSSPANYGYTF.

This clonotype has just a few counts. The chain carries TRBV20-1 and TRBJ2-5; D is perhaps TRBD2 (6 bases). This CDR3 region has 14 residues. The V end was cut by 5 bases, the J end by 2 bases, with 15 bases between. CDR1 DFQATT and CDR2 SNEGSKA come from the germline V gene (reference sequence). The CDR3 region is CSAGTGTAQETQYF. In nucleotides, the CDR3 is TGCAGTGCTGGAACCGGGACTGCTCAAGAGACCCAGTACTTC.

This clonotype has only a few counts. The V call is TRBV7-9, the J call TRBJ2-3, with D possibly TRBD1 on 6 matching bases. Looked up from germline, CDR1 is SEHNR and CDR2 is FQNEAQ (reference sequence). V was clipped by 4 bases and J by 2 bases, with 16 bases between them. The CDR3 length is 16 residues. The CDR3 protein is CASSSTGIRNTDTQYF. As DNA, the CDR3 is TGTGCCAGCAGCTCTACAGGGATACGGAACACAGATACGCAGTATTTT.

This clonotype was counted ten times or more. The genes are TRBV20-1 and TRBJ2-3; D uncertain. Deletions cut 3 bases from V and 2 bases from J, with 9 bases between. Germline-derived CDR1 and CDR2 are DFQATT and SNEGSKA (reference sequence). CDR3 size: 13 residues. DNA of the CDR3: TGCAGTGCTAGGGTTGAGAACACAGATACGCAGTATTTT. Translating gives CSARVENTDTQYF.

This chain uses TRBV20-1 with TRBJ1-2; D is unclear. Trimming removed 3 bases at V and 8 bases at J, with 13 bases between. Germline V CDR1 and CDR2: DFQATT, SNEGSKA (reference sequence). The CDR3 runs to 12 residues. This chain's CDR3 is CSASDHYGGYTF. In DNA form, the CDR3 reads TGCAGTGCTAGCGATCACTACGGGGGCTACACCTTC.

The chain is built from TRBV6-2 or TRBV6-3 and TRBJ2-3, with a tentative D call TRBD1 (6 bases). The CDR3 contains 13 residues. Trimming shortened V by 6 bases and J by 3 bases, and 10 bases separated the two germline ends. Germline loops: CDR1 MNHEY, CDR2 SVGEGT. This CDR3 reads CASSDGQTDTQYF. The CDR3 nucleotides read TGTGCCAGCAGCGATGGACAGACAGATACGCAGTATTTT.